This TCR beta chain was observed in a study of persistence of HIV-infected CD4 T cells. Whole-study findings and limits: Antigen-responding cells were enriched for degenerate expanded CDR3beta sequences. Compared with CD3/CD28-stimulated cells, CMV- and Gag-responding cells showed lower TCRbeta richness.

Lysates of CMV-infected fibroblasts at around 9.1 ug/mL stimulated these cells. Sorting selected CD4+ T cells upregulating both CD40 ligand and CD69. Before stimulation, PBMCs underwent CD8+ T cell depletion. An approximately 17-hour stimulation of CD8-depleted PBMCs used anti-CD28/CD49d costimulation, CD40-blocking antibody and enfuvirtide. The libraries were made with immunoSEQ version 4 in survey mode. Generated by immunoSEQ multiplex PCR, the TCRdb table keeps only in-frame clones and is missing some. The sample yields about 5,000 clones, 64% seen once. In the case of this clone: Its antigen is still unknown.

CDR1 and CDR2 (germline): SGHTA, FQGNSA. V dropped 2 bases and J dropped 0 bases, with 8 bases sitting between them. This CDR3 contains 14 residues. The starting material was CD4+ T cells sorted from PBMCs after roughly 20-hour stimulation, obtained from a patient who received antiretroviral therapy. The sequence came from an adult man with HIV who was CMV-seropositive. V is TRBV7-2 and J is TRBJ2-7, with D unclear. The CDR3 DNA sequence: TGTGCCAGCAGCTTATCCACAGCCTCCTACGAGCAGTACTTC. Translating it yields CASSLSTASYEQYF.